This TCR beta chain was sequenced in a study of blood T cell repertoires in COVID-19. Looking at the study overall: The United States, Italy and Spain were the sources of the acute and convalescent COVID-19 samples. From T cells, B-cell-depleted T cells, or PBMCs came the material, which was cDNA or gDNA.

As handled by the study authors: Amplified reference gene primers provided the basis for estimating nucleated cell counts. The data were produced by immunoSEQ multiplex PCR, yet TCRdb's version contains in-frame clones alone and is incomplete. V and J calls plus clone size are reproduced from that table; the DNA served to infer D and trimming. The table has some 46,000 clones, around 85% seen once. This CDR3 is 16 amino acids long. From germline, CDR1 is SGHDN and CDR2 FVKESK. Trimming removed 3 bases from V and 5 bases from J, with 14 bases in between. This rearrangement joins TRBV14 to TRBJ1-6, with D unresolved. This TCR was sampled from a man aged 55 to 69 with acute or convalescent COVID-19. Sequenced: peripheral blood. The DNA for the CDR3 is TGTGCCAGCAGCCAGCGACTAATCGATAATAATTCACCCCTCCACTTT. Its protein product is CASSQRLIDNNSPLHF.